Below, one T cell receptor beta chain is given with its context. Measured with immunoSEQ multiplex PCR; TCRdb has only the in-frame clones, and not every one. The sample holds about 50,000 clones, around 80% seen once. This CDR3 has 15 residues. The ends lost 4 bases at V and 8 bases at J; junction bases unmatched: 9. Germline V lookup: CDR1 LGHNA, CDR2 YSLEER. This sample was included in a study of PD-L1 blockade in urothelial cancer. In the study overall: From about 2014, patients received atezolizumab, given as 1,200 mg intravenously every 3 weeks.

Time point denoted: pretreatment peripheral blood. The sample here was PBMCs, taken around atezolizumab (anti-PD-L1) treatment. This chain uses TRBV4-3 with TRBJ2-3; 10 bases are a match to TRBD2. The source of this sequence is a man in his 70s with urothelial cancer. The DNA of the CDR3 is TGCGCCAGCAGCCCAGCCATGGAGCGGGGGGGTACGCAGTATTTT. Translated: CASSPAMERGGTQYF.